This T cell receptor beta chain was identified during a study of CD8 T cells in Susac syndrome. Reverse transcription of roughly 0.5 to 1 ug RNA was performed with random hexamers. One entry per CDR3 protein results from TCRdb running MiXCR on the immunoSEQ multiplex PCR reads. This repertoire shows about 300,000 distinct CDR3 sequences, about 88% found once; its top ten account for around 0.18%. CD8+ and CD4+ blood T cells underwent TCR beta sequencing. The CD8+ and CD4+ T cells were negatively isolated, with the TEMRA cells enriched by FACS. Deletions cut 5 bases from V and 9 bases from J, with 18 bases between. Germline V gene sequence: CDR1 MDHEN, CDR2 SYDVKM. The CDR3 totals 14 residues.

The specimen sequenced was CD8+ T cells from PBMCs. This TCR came from a human donor with multiple sclerosis. The rearrangement joins TRBV28 to TRBJ2-3, with D possibly matching TRBD2 (5 bases). The CDR3 bases are TGTGCCAGCAGTCAAAGAGGACTCCACTCGACGCAGTATTTT. Its translation: CASSQRGLHSTQYF.